Listed here are 9 T cell receptor beta chains from one sample, sequenced in a study of blood T cell repertoires in COVID-19. Produced via immunoSEQ multiplex PCR; TCRdb's table is partial and in-frame only. The table lists around 200,000 clones, around 84% of them singletons. Specimen: peripheral blood. Every receptor here comes from a woman older than 75 with acute or convalescent COVID-19.

Only one count was recorded for this clone. V gene TRBV2 combines with J gene TRBJ1-5; D may be TRBD1 (5 bases). Trimming removed 2 bases at V and 5 bases at J, with 10 bases between. This CDR3 has 14 amino acids. Looked up from germline, CDR1 is SNHLY and CDR2 is FYNNEI. CDR3 amino acids: CASSELQDHQPQHF. The CDR3 region has the DNA TGTGCCAGCAGTGAATTACAGGATCATCAGCCCCAGCATTTT. Based on the CDR3 plus reference TRBV2 and TRBJ1-5, the full variable domain is EPEVTQTPSHQVTQMGQEVILRCVPISNHLYFYWYRQILGQKVEFLVSFYNNEISEKSEIFDDQFSVERPDGSNFTLKIRSTKLEDSAMYFCASSELQDHQPQHFGDGTRLSIL.

The gene calls are TRBV11-2 and TRBJ2-2; 9 bases are a match to TRBD2. CDR1 is SGHAT, CDR2 FQNNGV, per germline. The CDR3 runs to 14 residues. V was pared by 5 bases and J by 4 bases, with 2 bases of the junction left unmatched. The CDR3 coding sequence is TGTGCCAGCAGCCGACTAGCGGCCACCGGGGAGCTGTTTTTT. This translates into CASSRLAATGELFF.

The J gene is TRBJ1-6, the V gene TRBV9; 10 bases are a match to TRBD1. Germline V gene data show CDR1 as SGDLS and CDR2 as YYNGEE. V was pared by 3 bases and J by 4 bases, with 7 bases of the junction left unmatched. CDR3 length: 17 amino acids. CDR3 amino acids: CASSEGQGFPYNSPLHF. The CDR3 DNA is TGTGCCAGCAGCGAGGGACAGGGGTTTCCGTATAATTCACCCCTCCACTTT.

The chain uses TRBV2 and TRBJ1-1; D ambiguous. Trimming stripped 5 bases from V and 0 bases from J, with 7 bases between. The CDR3 is 13 amino acids. Germline V CDR1 and CDR2: SNHLY, FYNNEI. CDR3 bases: TGTGCCAGCAGTTCAGATGTGAACACTGAAGCTTTCTTT. It yields the protein CASSSDVNTEAFF.

The chain carries TRBV12-5 and TRBJ2-5; weak D call: TRBD1 (5 bases). The CDR3 totals 13 residues. V was shortened by 5 bases and J by 5 bases, with 12 bases between the two germline ends. The germline gives CDR1 LGHNT, CDR2 FRNRAP. The CDR3, as DNA: TGTGCTAGTGGTCCGCCAAAGGGGGAGACCCAGTACTTC. Translation gives CASGPPKGETQYF. The variable domain in full, with the rest retrieved from reference TRBV12-5 and TRBJ2-5, is DARVTQTPRHKVTEMGQEVTMRCQPILGHNTVFWYRQTMMQGLELLAYFRNRAPLDDSGMPKDRFSAEMPDATLATLKIQPSEPRDSAVYFCASGPPKGETQYFGPGTRLLVL.

The chain joins TRBV29-1 to TRBJ1-2; 8 bases line up with TRBD1. Unmatched junction bases numbered 4, after V lost 6 bases and J lost 4 bases. Germline V CDR1 and CDR2: SQVTM, ANQGSEA. The CDR3 sequence is 12 residues long. CDR3 protein: CSVNQGAYGYTF. CDR3 DNA: TGCAGCGTAAATCAGGGGGCCTATGGCTACACCTTC.

The chain has TRBV9 and TRBJ1-3; TRBD1 agrees at 9 bases. Germline CDR1 is SGDLS and CDR2 is YYNGEE. This CDR3 has 17 residues. Trimming at V came to 0 bases and at J to 2 bases, leaving 6 bases not matched to a gene. The CDR3 region has the DNA TGTGCCAGCAGCGTAGGCCGAACAGGGGGCGCTGGAAACACCATATATTTT. This encodes CASSVGRTGGAGNTIYF.

The chain joins TRBV30 to TRBJ1-1, with a tentative D call TRBD1 (6 bases). CDR3 length: 12 residues. V shed 1 base and J shed 10 bases, with 13 bases lying between them. Germline V gene lookup returns CDR1 GTSNPN and CDR2 SVGIG (reference sequence). CDR3 residues: CAWSGGGYGAFF. The CDR3 nucleotides are TGTGCCTGGAGTGGGGGGGGCTACGGAGCTTTCTTT. Looking up the rest from reference TRBV30 and TRBJ1-1 gives the full variable domain: SQTIHQWPATLVQPVGSPLSLECTVEGTSNPNLYWYRQAAGRGLQLLFYSVGIGQISSEVPQNLSASRPQDRQFILSSKKLLLSDSGFYLCAWSGGGYGAFFGQGTRLTVV.

With respect to this clone: This CDR3 is also generated by other DNA sequences in the sample. The chain is built from TRBV7-2 and TRBJ2-7, with D possibly TRBD1 on 5 matching bases. Germline assignment: CDR1 SGHTA and CDR2 FQGNSA. Trimming took 3 bases from V and 0 from J, leaving 12 bases between them. The CDR3 is made up of 15 amino acids. The CDR3 is CASSLGRPSSYEQYF. The CDR3 DNA reads TGTGCCAGCAGCTTGGGGCGCCCGAGCTCCTACGAGCAGTACTTC.